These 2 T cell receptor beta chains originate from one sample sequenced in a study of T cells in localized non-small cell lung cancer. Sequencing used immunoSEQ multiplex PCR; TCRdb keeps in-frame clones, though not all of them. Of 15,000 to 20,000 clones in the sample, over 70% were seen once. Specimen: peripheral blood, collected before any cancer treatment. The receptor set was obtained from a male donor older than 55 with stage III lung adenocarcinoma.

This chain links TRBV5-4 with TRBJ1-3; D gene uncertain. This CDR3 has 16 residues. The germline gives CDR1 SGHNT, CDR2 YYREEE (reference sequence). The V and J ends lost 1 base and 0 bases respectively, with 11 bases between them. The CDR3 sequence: CASSLTRANSGNTIYF. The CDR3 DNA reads TGTGCCAGCAGCTTGACGAGGGCCAACTCTGGAAACACCATATATTTT.

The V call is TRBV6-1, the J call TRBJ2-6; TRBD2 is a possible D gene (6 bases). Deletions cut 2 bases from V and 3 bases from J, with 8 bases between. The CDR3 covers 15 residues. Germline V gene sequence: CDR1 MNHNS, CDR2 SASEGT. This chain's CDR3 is CASSERGYGANVLTF. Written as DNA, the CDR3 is TGTGCCAGCAGTGAACGGGGGTATGGGGCCAACGTCCTGACTTTC.